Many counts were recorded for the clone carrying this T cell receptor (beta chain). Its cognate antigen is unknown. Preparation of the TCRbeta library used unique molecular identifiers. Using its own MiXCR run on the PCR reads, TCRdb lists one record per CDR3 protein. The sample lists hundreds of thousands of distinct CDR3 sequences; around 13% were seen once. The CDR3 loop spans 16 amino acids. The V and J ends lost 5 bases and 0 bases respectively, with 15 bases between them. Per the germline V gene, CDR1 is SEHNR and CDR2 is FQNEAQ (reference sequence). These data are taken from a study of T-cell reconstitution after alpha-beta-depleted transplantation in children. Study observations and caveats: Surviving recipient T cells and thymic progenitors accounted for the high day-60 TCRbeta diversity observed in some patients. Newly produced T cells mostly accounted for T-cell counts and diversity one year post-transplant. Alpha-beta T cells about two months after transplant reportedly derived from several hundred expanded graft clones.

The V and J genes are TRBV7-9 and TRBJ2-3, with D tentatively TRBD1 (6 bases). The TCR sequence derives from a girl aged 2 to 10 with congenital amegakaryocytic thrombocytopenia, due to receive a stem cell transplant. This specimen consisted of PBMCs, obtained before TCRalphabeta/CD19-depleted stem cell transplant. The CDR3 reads CASSPRTVTSTDTQYF. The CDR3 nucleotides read TGTGCCAGCAGCCCGAGGACAGTGACGAGCACAGATACGCAGTATTTT.